The 10 T cell receptor beta chains below were found in one sample sequenced in a study of cytomegalovirus exposure and HLA in healthy donors. PCR primers comprised 60 Vbeta and 13 Jbeta primers. Libraries were prepared by immunoSEQ multiplex PCR; TCRdb keeps only in-frame clonotypes and omits some of them. Of 100,000 or so clones listed, around 77% are singletons. Sequencing input: PBMCs. The source of these receptors is a man between 25 and 39 years old in good health and CMV-seronegative.

This clone was found once. The rearrangement uses TRBV6-5 and TRBJ2-7, with 8 bases matching TRBD1. The ends lost 4 bases at V and 5 bases at J; junction bases unmatched: 7. The CDR3 extends over 14 amino acids. Germline V CDR1 and CDR2: MNHEY, SVGAGI. This chain's CDR3 is CASSSRQGIHEQYF. The CDR3 DNA reads TGTGCCAGCAGTTCCCGACAGGGGATCCACGAGCAGTACTTC.

The V call is TRBV6-5, the J call TRBJ1-5; 8 nucleotides align to TRBD1. Germline V gives CDR1 MNHEY, CDR2 SVGAGI. V was clipped by 11 bases and J by 2 bases; unmatched bases: 5. The CDR3 is 13 residues long. CDR3 region: CACGQGGNQPQHF. In DNA form, the CDR3 reads TGTGCCTGCGGACAGGGCGGCAATCAGCCCCAGCATTTT.

V usage is TRBV9 and J usage is TRBJ1-3; 8 nucleotides align to TRBD1. Germline V gives CDR1 SGDLS, CDR2 YYNGEE. With 3 bases clipped from V and 2 bases from J, the junction kept 10 bases outside the gene matches. The CDR3 is made up of 17 amino acids. DNA of the CDR3: TGTGCCAGCAGCGGAGGAGGGACAGGACCTCCTGGAAACACCATATATTTT. Translated: CASSGGGTGPPGNTIYF.

This clone was counted a few times. The chain recombines TRBV4-3 with TRBJ1-2, with D perhaps matching TRBD1 (5 bases). The CDR3 consists of 14 residues. Germline CDR1 reads LGHNA; CDR2 reads YSLEER. Trimming removed 0 bases at V and 5 bases at J, with 10 bases between. As DNA, the CDR3 is TGCGCCAGCAGCCAAGATGTCGACAGTTATGGCTACACCTTC. It specifies CASSQDVDSYGYTF.

This clone showed up just a few times. The CDR3 loop is CASSESGTGLYEQYF. The DNA for the CDR3 is TGCGCCAGCAGTGAGTCTGGGACAGGACTCTACGAGCAGTACTTC. The genes are TRBV10-2 and TRBJ2-7, with 8 bases matching TRBD1. Trimming took 0 bases from V and 3 from J; bases not matched to a gene: 4. Germline CDR1 reads WSHSY; CDR2 reads SAAADI. The CDR3 length is 15 residues.

The CDR3 protein is CASSLRTGLAADTQYF. In DNA form, the CDR3 reads TGCGCCAGCAGCCTCCGGACGGGACTAGCAGCAGATACGCAGTATTTT. This chain joins TRBV4-3 and TRBJ2-3; TRBD2 agrees at 9 bases. Germline V lookup: CDR1 LGHNA, CDR2 YSLEER. The CDR3 totals 16 residues. V lost 4 bases and J lost 4; bases outside the gene matches: 9.

The genes are TRBV6-1 and TRBJ2-3, with a possible D match to TRBD1 (6 bases). V lost 2 bases, J lost 0 bases, and 9 bases lay in between. The V gene's germline CDR1 is MNHNS and CDR2 SASEGT. This CDR3 is built from 15 residues. As DNA, the CDR3 is TGTGCCAGCAGTGAAAATACAGGGAGCACAGATACGCAGTATTTT. Residues: CASSENTGSTDTQYF.

This chain uses TRBV4-2 with TRBJ1-1; 8 positions agree with TRBD1. Looked up from germline, CDR1 is LGHNA and CDR2 is YNFKEQ. The length of the CDR3 is 17 residues. J lost 0 bases, V lost 1 base, and 7 bases had no gene match. This chain's CDR3 is CASSQGLAGGMNTEAFF. The CDR3 DNA reads as TGTGCCAGCAGCCAAGGTTTGGCAGGGGGCATGAACACTGAAGCTTTCTTT.

The rearrangement uses TRBV5-4 and TRBJ2-5, with 9 bases that match TRBD2. This CDR3 is built from 16 residues. Germline V gene sequence: CDR1 SGHNT, CDR2 YYREEE (reference sequence). V lost 0 bases and J lost 4; bases outside the gene matches: 7. The CDR3 protein is CASSLGAGGLGETQYF. The CDR3 DNA reads TGTGCCAGCAGCTTGGGCGCGGGGGGGCTGGGAGAGACCCAGTACTTC.

Remarks on this clone: This same CDR3 is encoded by further DNA sequences in the sample. The chain joins TRBV6-1 to TRBJ2-3; 10 nucleotides line up with TRBD2. V shed 2 bases and J 4 bases; nucleotides not matched to a gene: 0. Per germline, CDR1 MNHNS and CDR2 SASEGT. CDR3 length equals 14 residues. The CDR3 region has the DNA TGTGCCAGCAGTGAACTAGCGGGAGCAGATACGCAGTATTTT. It codes for CASSELAGADTQYF.